A selection of T cell receptor beta chains follows, all from one sample in a study of T cell responses to AZD1222 COVID-19 vaccine. Assay: immunoSEQ multiplex PCR; the TCRdb copy retains only in-frame clones and omits some. Of approximately 110,000 clones in the sample, roughly nine tenths were seen once. Here the sequenced sample was peripheral blood, taken 28 days after the second AZD1222 dose. The receptors stem from an adult who received the AZD1222 COVID-19 vaccine. CDR3s include the opening cysteine and the closing phenylalanine or tryptophan. The order of the fields is CDR3 DNA, CDR3 protein, V gene, D gene, J gene, clone size. The D gene is left open where the match is weak. Size is stated for part of the rows, as once, few or many counts, or as a class when the clone is expanded.

TGTGCCTGGGGCCTGATGGCGGGCTCCTACGAGCAGTACTTC | CAWGLMAGSYEQYF | TRBV30 | NA | TRBJ2-7 | NA
TGTGCCAGCAGCCGTGTTAGGGAGCAGTACTTC | CASSRVREQYF | TRBV13 | NA | TRBJ2-7 | NA
TGTGCCAGCAGTTTAGTACAACTCTCTGGAAACACCATATATTTT | CASSLVQLSGNTIYF | TRBV28 | NA | TRBJ1-3 | NA
TGTGCCACCAGTGATTACAGGGGCTACGAGCAGTACTTC | CATSDYRGYEQYF | TRBV24-1 | TRBD1 | TRBJ2-7 | NA
TGTGCCAGCAGTGAACGACAGGCCCTAAACTACGAGCAGTACTTC | CASSERQALNYEQYF | TRBV2 | NA | TRBJ2-7 | NA
TGCGCCAGCAGTGAGTCGGACAGCTATGGCTACACCTTC | CASSESDSYGYTF | TRBV10-2 | NA | TRBJ1-2 | NA
TGTGCCACCAGTGATTCGGACGCTGGGGTCTATGGCTACACCTTC | CATSDSDAGVYGYTF | TRBV24-1 | NA | TRBJ1-2 | NA
TGCGCCAGCAGCTCTGAAGCGGGTAGCTCCTACAATGAGCAGTTCTTC | CASSSEAGSSYNEQFF | TRBV5-1 | NA | TRBJ2-1 | NA
TGTGCCAGCAGTCCAGGGGCTTACTATGGCTACACCTTC | CASSPGAYYGYTF | TRBV6-5 | NA | TRBJ1-2 | NA
TGTGCCAGCAGTTTTAAGTGGGGCCCCTACGAGCAGTACTTC | CASSFKWGPYEQYF | TRBV27 | NA | TRBJ2-7 | NA
TGTGCCAGTAGTATAGGGACAGGACGCGAGCAGTACTTC | CASSIGTGREQYF | TRBV19 | TRBD1 | TRBJ2-7 | few
TGCGCCAGCAGCTTATCCGGGACAGCAAATTCACCCCTCCACTTT | CASSLSGTANSPLHF | TRBV5-1 | TRBD1 | TRBJ1-6 | NA
TGCGCCAGCAGAGCGGGCTCCTACAATGAGCAGTTCTTC | CASRAGSYNEQFF | TRBV10-2 | NA | TRBJ2-1 | NA
TGTGCCAGCAGCCCGTCCCGGGACTCAGGTCGGGGCTATGGCTACACCTTC | CASSPSRDSGRGYGYTF | TRBV7-9 | NA | TRBJ1-2 | NA
TGCGCCAGCAGTTCCCCCGGGACAGGGGAAGTAAAGCAGTTCTTC | CASSSPGTGEVKQFF | TRBV5-1 | TRBD1 | TRBJ2-1 | NA
TGTGCCAGCAGTTTATATTGGGAGGGCAATCAGCCCCAGCATTTT | CASSLYWEGNQPQHF | TRBV27 | NA | TRBJ1-5 | NA
TGTGCCAGCAGCTTAGGAAGCTACAATGAGCAGTTCTTC | CASSLGSYNEQFF | TRBV7-3 | NA | TRBJ2-1 | NA
TGCAGCGTGGCACCGGGACACTTGAACACTGAAGCTTTCTTT | CSVAPGHLNTEAFF | TRBV29-1 | NA | TRBJ1-1 | NA
TGTGCCAGCAGTTTGTCACTAGCGTACTCCTACGAGCAGTACTTC | CASSLSLAYSYEQYF | TRBV28 | TRBD2 | TRBJ2-7 | once
TGCGCCAGCAGCCAAGACAGGAGTTTCTATGGCTACACCTTC | CASSQDRSFYGYTF | TRBV4-1 | NA | TRBJ1-2 | NA
TGTGCCTGGAGTCGGGAGTCAGGCACAGATACGCAGTATTTT | CAWSRESGTDTQYF | TRBV30 | NA | TRBJ2-3 | NA
TGCGCCAGCAGCTTGGCCGTGGGACAGGGGGCCTACGAGCAGTACTTC | CASSLAVGQGAYEQYF | TRBV5-1 | TRBD1 | TRBJ2-7 | NA
TGTGCCAGCAGTCGGTCTGCGGGGGCCTACGAGCAGTACTTC | CASSRSAGAYEQYF | TRBV6-5 | TRBD2 | TRBJ2-7 | NA
TGTGCCAGCAGTGACATCAGGGGCGATCAGCCCCAGCATTTT | CASSDIRGDQPQHF | TRBV6-1 | NA | TRBJ1-5 | NA
TGTGCCAGCAGCCGGGGACAGGGGGCCCACGAGCAGTACTTC | CASSRGQGAHEQYF | TRBV6-6 | TRBD1 | TRBJ2-7 | NA
TGTGCCTGGACTCAGGGGGCGAGTCAGCCCCAGCATTTT | CAWTQGASQPQHF | TRBV30 | TRBD1 | TRBJ1-5 | NA
TGTGCTAGCAGCCAAGTTGGGAGGGGAAGGTATGGCTACACCTTC | CASSQVGRGRYGYTF | TRBV3-1/TRBV3-2 | NA | TRBJ1-2 | NA
TGTGCCAGCAGCTTCCACCGCGCGCCGGGACTAGCGGTATACAATGAGCAGTTCTTC | CASSFHRAPGLAVYNEQFF | TRBV7-9 | TRBD2 | TRBJ2-1 | once
TGTGCCAGCAGTTTTCAGGGGGCTCTGATCACCGGGGAGCTGTTTTTT | CASSFQGALITGELFF | TRBV27 | TRBD1 | TRBJ2-2 | NA
TGTGCCTGGAGTGTATCCGATACGCAGTATTTT | CAWSVSDTQYF | TRBV30 | NA | TRBJ2-3 | NA
TGTGCCAGCAGCTTGGGACTAGCTTACAATGAGCAGTTCTTC | CASSLGLAYNEQFF | TRBV11-2 | TRBD2 | TRBJ2-1 | NA
TGTGCCAGCAGCCAAGTGCAGGGTGAGGAAAAACTGTTTTTT | CASSQVQGEEKLFF | TRBV4-2 | NA | TRBJ1-4 | NA
TGCGCCAGCAGCCAAGTCGGCAGAAACGAGCAGTACTTC | CASSQVGRNEQYF | TRBV4-1 | NA | TRBJ2-7 | NA
TGTGCCAGCAGTGAAGGGAAGGCATCCAGCACTGAAGCTTTCTTT | CASSEGKASSTEAFF | TRBV2 | NA | TRBJ1-1 | NA
TGTGCCAGCAGCTTGGGAGGTCTACAGTACTCTGGAAACACCATATATTTT | CASSLGGLQYSGNTIYF | TRBV5-6 | NA | TRBJ1-3 | NA
TGCGCCAGCAGTGGGGGAAGTTATCAGCCCCAGCATTTT | CASSGGSYQPQHF | TRBV10-2 | NA | TRBJ1-5 | NA
TGTGCCAGCAGTTGGACTAGCGGGATTGGAGATACGCAGTATTTT | CASSWTSGIGDTQYF | TRBV6-2/TRBV6-3 | TRBD2 | TRBJ2-3 | NA
TGCAGTGCTCATAGGAGTTATGGCTACACCTTC | CSAHRSYGYTF | TRBV20-1 | NA | TRBJ1-2 | NA
TGTGCCAGCATGGGGACCTCGGGGGAGCAGTACTTC | CASMGTSGEQYF | TRBV6-6 | NA | TRBJ2-7 | NA
TGCAGCGTTGCTAGCCCGGCGGGGTATGGCTACACCTTC | CSVASPAGYGYTF | TRBV29-1 | NA | TRBJ1-2 | NA
TGCGCCAGCAGCCAGCTTAGCCTAGCCAAAAACATTCAGTACTTC | CASSQLSLAKNIQYF | TRBV4-1 | NA | TRBJ2-4 | NA
TGTGCCAGCAGCACCGGGGGGTCCGGAACCTACGAGCAGTACTTC | CASSTGGSGTYEQYF | TRBV6-5 | TRBD2 | TRBJ2-7 | NA
TGTGCCAGTAGGGGGACTAGCTGGGTTGAGAGGGAGCAGTTCTTC | CASRGTSWVEREQFF | TRBV19 | TRBD2 | TRBJ2-1 | NA
TGTGCCAGCAGCTACAGGGGGCCATACTATGAAGCTTTCTTT | CASSYRGPYYEAFF | TRBV6-5 | TRBD1 | TRBJ1-1 | NA
TGTGCCAGCAGGGAAGGGACCCTAAAAGAGACCCAGTACTTC | CASREGTLKETQYF | TRBV2 | NA | TRBJ2-5 | NA
TGCGCCAGCAGCTTGGCCTCCTGGGAGAGGGGGACCCAGTACTTC | CASSLASWERGTQYF | TRBV5-1 | NA | TRBJ2-5 | NA
TGTGCCAGCAGTTTATTTCCTAGCGGGAGATCCTACAATGAGCAGTTCTTC | CASSLFPSGRSYNEQFF | TRBV27 | TRBD2 | TRBJ2-1 | NA
TGTGCCAGCAGTTACTCGTTCCAGTATAATTCACCCCTCCACTTT | CASSYSFQYNSPLHF | TRBV6-5 | NA | TRBJ1-6 | NA
TGTGCCAGTAGTAGACAGGGCCCAAACACTGAAGCTTTCTTT | CASSRQGPNTEAFF | TRBV19 | TRBD1 | TRBJ1-1 | NA
TGTGCCAGCGGATCTCGGACCGTATACAATGAGCAGTTCTTC | CASGSRTVYNEQFF | TRBV28 | NA | TRBJ2-1 | NA
TGTGCCAGCAGCCCGGGACTAGCGGGAGGGACTGAGCAGTTCTTC | CASSPGLAGGTEQFF | TRBV7-2 | TRBD2 | TRBJ2-1 | NA
TGTGCCAGCAGCTTAACGGCCTACGAGCAGTACTTC | CASSLTAYEQYF | TRBV7-2 | NA | TRBJ2-7 | once
TGTGCCAGCAGCTTAGAAGGGAGGGTGGCCTACCAAGAGACCCAGTACTTC | CASSLEGRVAYQETQYF | TRBV7-2 | TRBD2 | TRBJ2-5 | NA
TGTGCCAGCAGCCGTTTCCAAACCGGGGAGCTGTTTTTT | CASSRFQTGELFF | TRBV11-2 | NA | TRBJ2-2 | NA
TGTGCCAGTAGTATGGTAGGGGTTGGGCAGCCCCAGCATTTT | CASSMVGVGQPQHF | TRBV19 | NA | TRBJ1-5 | NA
TGCAGCGTTGAAAGGCCTGGAAACGGAGACGGGGAGCTGTTTTTT | CSVERPGNGDGELFF | TRBV29-1 | NA | TRBJ2-2 | once
TGTGCCACCTCGCTCGGAGGATTAGCCAAAAACATTCAGTACTTC | CATSLGGLAKNIQYF | TRBV19 | NA | TRBJ2-4 | NA
TGTGCCACCCAGGGACTAGGGTACGGTGAGCAGTTCTTC | CATQGLGYGEQFF | TRBV24-1 | TRBD2 | TRBJ2-1 | once